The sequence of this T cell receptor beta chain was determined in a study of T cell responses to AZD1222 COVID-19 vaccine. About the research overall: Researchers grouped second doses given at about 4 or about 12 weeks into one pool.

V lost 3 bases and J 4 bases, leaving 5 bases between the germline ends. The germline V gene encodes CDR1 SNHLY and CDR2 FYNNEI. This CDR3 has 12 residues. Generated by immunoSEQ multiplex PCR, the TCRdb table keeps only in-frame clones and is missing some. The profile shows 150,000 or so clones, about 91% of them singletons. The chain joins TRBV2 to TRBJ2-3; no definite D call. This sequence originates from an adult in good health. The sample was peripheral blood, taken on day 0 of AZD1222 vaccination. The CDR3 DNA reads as TGTGCCAGCAGTGAGGTTGCAGATACGCAGTATTTT. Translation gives CASSEVADTQYF.